This TCR beta chain was obtained from a study of blood T cell repertoires in COVID-19. About the research overall: PBMCs, B-cell-depleted T cells, or T cells were the source of the cDNA or gDNA that made up the material.

Measured with immunoSEQ multiplex PCR; TCRdb has only the in-frame clones, and not every one. Of about 89,000 clones in the sample, approximately 82% were seen once. This clone was recorded only once. The CDR3 contains 14 residues. V was cut by 2 bases and J by 0 bases, with 8 bases left in between. Germline V CDR1 and CDR2: SGHTA, FQGNSA. The receptor's source is a man between 65 and 79 years old with acute or convalescent COVID-19. The sample comprised peripheral blood. The V and J genes are TRBV7-2 and TRBJ2-7; D is unclear. The CDR3 loop is CASSLSSTSYEQYF. The CDR3 nucleotides read TGTGCCAGCAGCTTAAGTTCTACCTCCTACGAGCAGTACTTC.